Below, one T cell receptor beta chain is given with its context. Its target is not known. V trimming: 8 bases; J trimming: 2 bases; junction bases outside the gene matches: 6. The germline gives CDR1 LNHDA, CDR2 SQIVND (reference sequence). The CDR3 extends over 14 amino acids. This entry belongs to a study of OX40 agonist ivuxolimab in advanced cancers. Study-wide context: The dose of intravenous ivuxolimab that patients received every 2 weeks ranged from 0.01 to 10 mg/kg.

The protocol was immunoSEQ multiplex PCR, while the TCRdb copy is restricted to in-frame clones and leaves out a portion. The sample carries 50,000 to 70,000 clones, approximately 88% recorded once. Study conclusions and caveats: On average, CD8+ T cells showed a greater number of expanded clones than CD4+. Antigens targeted by the expanded peripheral T cells were not determined. Low levels of normalized T-cell clonal expansion also appeared in some nonresponders.

The sequencing here drew on CD4+ or CD8+ T cells sorted from blood, taken in a trial of the OX40 agonist ivuxolimab. The chain recombines TRBV19 with TRBJ1-2; 9 nucleotides match TRBD1. The TCR originated in an adult with an advanced solid tumor such as melanoma, head and neck, liver or kidney cancer. For the CDR3, the DNA is TGTGCCAGTGGTTGGACAGGGGAGAACTATGGCTACACCTTC. Protein product: CASGWTGENYGYTF.